This TCR beta chain was identified during a study of blood T cell repertoires in COVID-19 (TCRdb year 2020). Broadly, across the study: Collaborator samples came from the United States, Italy and Spain and covered acute and convalescent phases of COVID-19. The material from the prospective study consisted of cDNA or gDNA derived from T cells, B-cell-depleted T cells, or PBMCs. The dataset comprised deeply sampled blood TCRbeta repertoires from subjects exposed to, actively infected with, or recovered from COVID-19. The repertoires were released in a freely available public database meant as a resource for research on the immune response to SARS-CoV-2. The samples were drawn from the first 160 participants of the ongoing ImmuneRACE study and from 950 to 1,500 subjects provided by 6 global collaborators. A de-identified subject ID, COVID-19 status, age in years and sex were almost always included in the sample metadata. Where available, HLA class I and class II types were taken from metadata supplied by the sample provider and were not determined by assay-based typing. Here is what the overall study found, with its caveats: Clinical and demographic metadata were provided uncurated, with the amount varying by source and participant.

Another Seattle source contributed samples from volunteer blood donors who had recovered from COVID-19. Whole blood was collected in K2EDTA tubes by collaborating institutions according to the institutions' own protocols. For TCRbeta analysis, collaborator samples were shipped as frozen whole blood, as isolated PBMCs, or as DNA extracted from either sample type. From the germline V gene, CDR1 is SGHTA and CDR2 is FQGNSA. Compared with germline, V lacks 0 bases and J lacks 8 bases; bases without a gene match: 2. The CDR3 contains 15 residues, cysteine and phenylalanine counted. Of all the DNA, just the CDR3 is kept, 45 bases in frame from base 1. A note on this clone: The antigen this receptor binds is unknown. No per-base quality is available; no much larger clone lies one base away. Different DNA sequences within this sample yield the same CDR3.

TCRbeta CDR3 regions were amplified from genomic DNA by means of the immunoSEQ Assay, a bias-controlled multiplex PCR. Concerning the study's data processing: The number of nucleated cells in each sample was estimated from the amplification of reference gene primers within the assay. Sequence reads were collapsed and filtered to measure the absolute abundance of every unique TCRbeta CDR3 rearrangement. For each sample, productive Simpson clonality was calculated as the square root of Simpson's diversity index over productive rearrangements. TCRdb holds this immuneACCESS table with in-frame rearrangements only. Some clones are missing; in checked studies, unresolved V genes explain under half, and the rest has no known cause. That table is the source of V, J and clone size, and D and trimming were worked out from the DNA. Present in this sample are some 250,000 clones, approximately 90% of which were seen just once. The biggest ten clones account for 0.99% of the sample.

The clonotype comes from a woman in her 40s who had recovered from COVID-19. The chain employs TRBV7-2 and TRBJ1-4, and TRBD1 aligns with 11 junction nucleotides. Sequences were obtained from peripheral blood. The DNA sequence reads TGTGCCAGCAGCTTAGCGGGACAGGGGGAGGAAAAACTGTTTTTT. Its protein is CASSLAGQGEEKLFF.